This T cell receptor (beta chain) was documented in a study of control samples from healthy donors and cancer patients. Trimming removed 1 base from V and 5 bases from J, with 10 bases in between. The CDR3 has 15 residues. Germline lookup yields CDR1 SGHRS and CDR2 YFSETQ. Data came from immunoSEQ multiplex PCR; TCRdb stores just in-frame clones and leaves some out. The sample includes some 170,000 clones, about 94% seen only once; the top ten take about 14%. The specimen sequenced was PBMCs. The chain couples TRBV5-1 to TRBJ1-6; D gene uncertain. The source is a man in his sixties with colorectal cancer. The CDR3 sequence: CASSLRSGNNSPLHF. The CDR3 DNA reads TGCGCCAGCAGCTTGCGGTCGGGTAATAATTCACCCCTCCACTTT.